This T cell receptor (beta chain) derives from a study of blood T cell repertoires in COVID-19. Study in general: The United States, Italy and Spain supplied acute and convalescent COVID-19 samples.

The germline gives CDR1 LNHDA, CDR2 SQIVND (reference sequence). The CDR3 is 18 residues long. The junction had 10 bases not matched to a gene; V was cut back by 3 bases and J by 0 bases. Generated by immunoSEQ multiplex PCR, the TCRdb table keeps only in-frame clones and is missing some. The table has a few hundred thousand clones, around 90% seen once. The clonotype originates from a man in his fifties with acute or convalescent COVID-19. The chain recombines TRBV19 with TRBJ2-3, with TRBD2 matching over 9 bases. Sequenced sample: peripheral blood. CDR3 sequence reads: CASSMAAGGLPSTDTQYF. Written as DNA, the CDR3 is TGTGCCAGTAGTATGGCAGCGGGGGGCCTTCCTAGCACAGATACGCAGTATTTT.